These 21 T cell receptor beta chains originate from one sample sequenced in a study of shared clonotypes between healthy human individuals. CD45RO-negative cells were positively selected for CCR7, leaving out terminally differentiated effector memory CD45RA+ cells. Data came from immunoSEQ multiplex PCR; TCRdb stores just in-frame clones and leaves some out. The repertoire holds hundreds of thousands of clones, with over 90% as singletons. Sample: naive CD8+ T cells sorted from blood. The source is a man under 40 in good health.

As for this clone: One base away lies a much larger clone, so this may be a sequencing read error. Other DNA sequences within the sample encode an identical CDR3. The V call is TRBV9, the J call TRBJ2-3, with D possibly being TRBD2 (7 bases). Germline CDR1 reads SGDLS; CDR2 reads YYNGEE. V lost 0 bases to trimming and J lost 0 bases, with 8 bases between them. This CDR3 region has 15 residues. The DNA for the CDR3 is TGTGCCAGCAGCGTAGAGGGGGGGAGCACAGATACGCAGTATTTT. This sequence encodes CASSVEGGSTDTQYF. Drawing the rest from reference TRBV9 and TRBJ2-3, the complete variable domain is DSGVTQTPKHLITATGQRVTLRCSPRSGDLSVYWYQQSLDQGLQFLIQYYNGEERAKGNILERFSAQQFPDLHSELNLSSLELGDSALYFCASSVEGGSTDTQYFGPGTRLTVL.

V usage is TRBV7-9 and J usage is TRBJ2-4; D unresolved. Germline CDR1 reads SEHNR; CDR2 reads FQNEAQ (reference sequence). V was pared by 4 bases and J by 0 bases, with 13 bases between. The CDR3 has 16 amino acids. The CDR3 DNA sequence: TGTGCCAGCAGCTCGACCATAATTTCAGCCAAAAACATTCAGTACTTC. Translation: CASSSTIISAKNIQYF. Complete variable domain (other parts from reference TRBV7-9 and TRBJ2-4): DTGVSQNPRHKITKRGQNVTFRCDPISEHNRLYWYRQTLGQGPEFLTYFQNEAQLEKSRLLSDRFSAERPKGSFSTLEIQRTEQGDSAMYLCASSSTIISAKNIQYFGAGTRLSVL.

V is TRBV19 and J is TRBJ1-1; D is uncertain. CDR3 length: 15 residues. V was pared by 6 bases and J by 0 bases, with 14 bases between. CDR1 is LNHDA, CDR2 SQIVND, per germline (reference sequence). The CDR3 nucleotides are TGTGCCAGTAGCCTTACCCATAACATGAACACTGAAGCTTTCTTT. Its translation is CASSLTHNMNTEAFF.

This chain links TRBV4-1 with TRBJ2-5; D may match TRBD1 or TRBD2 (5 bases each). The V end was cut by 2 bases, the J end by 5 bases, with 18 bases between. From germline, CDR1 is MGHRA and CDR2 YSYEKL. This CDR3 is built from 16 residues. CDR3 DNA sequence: TGCGCCAGCAGCCAACCCGATGGACTCTGGGGGGAGACCCAGTACTTC. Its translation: CASSQPDGLWGETQYF.

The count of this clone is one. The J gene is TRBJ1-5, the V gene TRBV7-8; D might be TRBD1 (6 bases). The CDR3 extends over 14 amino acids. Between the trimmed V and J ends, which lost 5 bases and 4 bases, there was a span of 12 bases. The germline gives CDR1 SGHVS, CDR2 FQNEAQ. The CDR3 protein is CASSPGGPNQPQHF. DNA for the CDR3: TGTGCCAGCAGCCCCGGGGGGCCGAATCAGCCCCAGCATTTT.

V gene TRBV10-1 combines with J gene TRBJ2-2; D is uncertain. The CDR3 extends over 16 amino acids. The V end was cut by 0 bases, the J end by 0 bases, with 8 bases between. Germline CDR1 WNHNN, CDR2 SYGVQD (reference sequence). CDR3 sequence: CASSESIPPNTGELFF. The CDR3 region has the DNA TGCGCCAGCAGTGAGTCGATTCCACCGAACACCGGGGAGCTGTTTTTT.

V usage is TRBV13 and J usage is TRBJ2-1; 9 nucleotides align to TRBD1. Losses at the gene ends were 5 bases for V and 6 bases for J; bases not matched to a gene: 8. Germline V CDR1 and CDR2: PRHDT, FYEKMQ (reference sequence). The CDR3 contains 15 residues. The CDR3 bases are TGTGCCAGCAGCGCACATCAACAGGGGGCCAATGAGCAGTTCTTC. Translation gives CASSAHQQGANEQFF. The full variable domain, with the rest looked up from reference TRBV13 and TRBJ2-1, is AAGVIQSPRHLIKEKRETATLKCYPIPRHDTVYWYQQGPGQDPQFLISFYEKMQSDKGSIPDRFSAQQFSDYHSELNMSSLELGDSALYFCASSAHQQGANEQFFGPGTRLTVL.

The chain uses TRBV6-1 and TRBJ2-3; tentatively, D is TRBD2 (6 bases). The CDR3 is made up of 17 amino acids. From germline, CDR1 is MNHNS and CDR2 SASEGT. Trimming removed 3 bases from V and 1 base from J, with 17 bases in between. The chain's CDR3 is CASSDFSYSGGTDTQYF. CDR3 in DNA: TGTGCCAGCAGTGACTTTTCATATAGCGGAGGCACAGATACGCAGTATTTT.

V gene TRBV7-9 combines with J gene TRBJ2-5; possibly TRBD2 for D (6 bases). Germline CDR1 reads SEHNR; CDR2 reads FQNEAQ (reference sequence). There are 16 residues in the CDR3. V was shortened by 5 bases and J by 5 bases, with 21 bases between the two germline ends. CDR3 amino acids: CASSTSNGGYVETQYF. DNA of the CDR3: TGTGCCAGCAGCACATCTAATGGGGGGTACGTGGAGACCCAGTACTTC.

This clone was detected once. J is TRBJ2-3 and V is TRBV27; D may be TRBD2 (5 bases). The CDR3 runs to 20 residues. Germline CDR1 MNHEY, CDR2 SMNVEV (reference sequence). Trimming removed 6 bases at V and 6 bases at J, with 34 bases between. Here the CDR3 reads CASSPPGRTDTSILGDTQYF. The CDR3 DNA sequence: TGTGCCAGCAGCCCCCCGGGCAGGACTGATACAAGTATTCTAGGGGATACGCAGTATTTT.

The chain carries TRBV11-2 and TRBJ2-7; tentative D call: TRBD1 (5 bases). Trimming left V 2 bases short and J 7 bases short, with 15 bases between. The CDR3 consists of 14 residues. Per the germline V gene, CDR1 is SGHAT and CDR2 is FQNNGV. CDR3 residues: CASSLLVGQEEQYF. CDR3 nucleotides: TGTGCCAGCAGCTTACTAGTGGGGCAGGAAGAGCAGTACTTC.

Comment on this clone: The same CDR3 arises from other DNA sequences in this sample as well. The CDR3 bases are TGTGCCAGCAGTTTCGGGAGGGTGTACGAGCAGTACTTC. Translated, it gives CASSFGRVYEQYF. The chain has TRBV27 and TRBJ2-7, with TRBD2 identical over 8 bases. V dropped 3 bases and J dropped 4; count of bases not matched to a gene: 2. The CDR3 runs to 13 residues. Germline CDR1 MNHEY, CDR2 SMNVEV (reference sequence).

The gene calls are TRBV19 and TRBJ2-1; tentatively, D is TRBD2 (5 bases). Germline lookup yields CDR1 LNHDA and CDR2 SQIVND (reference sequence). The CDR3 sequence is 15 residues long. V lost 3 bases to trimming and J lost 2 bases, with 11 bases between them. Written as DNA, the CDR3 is TGTGCCAGTAGTATCGAGAGGGCCGCCTACAATGAGCAGTTCTTC. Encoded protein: CASSIERAAYNEQFF. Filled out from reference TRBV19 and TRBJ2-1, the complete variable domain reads DGGITQSPKYLFRKEGQNVTLSCEQNLNHDAMYWYRQDPGQGLRLIYYSQIVNDFQKGDIAEGYSVSREKKESFPLTVTSAQKNPTAFYLCASSIERAAYNEQFFGPGTRLTVL.

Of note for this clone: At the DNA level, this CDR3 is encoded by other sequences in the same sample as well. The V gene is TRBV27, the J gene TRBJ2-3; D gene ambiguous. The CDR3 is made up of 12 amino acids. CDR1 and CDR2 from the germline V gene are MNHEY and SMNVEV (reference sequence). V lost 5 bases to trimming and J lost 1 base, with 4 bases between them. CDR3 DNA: TGTGCCAGCAGTCCAGGCACAGATACGCAGTATTTT. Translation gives CASSPGTDTQYF.

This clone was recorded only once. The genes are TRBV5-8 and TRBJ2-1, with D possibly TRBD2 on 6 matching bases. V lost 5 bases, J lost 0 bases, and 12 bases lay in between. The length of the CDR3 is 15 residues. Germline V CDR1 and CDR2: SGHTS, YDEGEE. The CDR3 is CASSPHGSSYNEQFF. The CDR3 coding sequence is TGTGCCAGCAGTCCTCACGGGAGCTCCTACAATGAGCAGTTCTTC.

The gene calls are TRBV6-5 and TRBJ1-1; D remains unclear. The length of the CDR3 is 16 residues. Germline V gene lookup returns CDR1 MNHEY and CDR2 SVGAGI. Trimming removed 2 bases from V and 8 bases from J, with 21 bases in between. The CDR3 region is CASSYQTPSLSLEAFF. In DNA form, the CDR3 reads TGTGCCAGCAGTTACCAAACCCCTAGTTTAAGCCTCGAAGCTTTCTTT.

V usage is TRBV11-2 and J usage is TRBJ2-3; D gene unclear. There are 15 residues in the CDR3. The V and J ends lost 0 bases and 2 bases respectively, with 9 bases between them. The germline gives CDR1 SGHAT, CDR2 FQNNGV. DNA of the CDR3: TGTGCCAGCAGCTTAGACCCCACATACACAGATACGCAGTATTTT. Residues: CASSLDPTYTDTQYF.

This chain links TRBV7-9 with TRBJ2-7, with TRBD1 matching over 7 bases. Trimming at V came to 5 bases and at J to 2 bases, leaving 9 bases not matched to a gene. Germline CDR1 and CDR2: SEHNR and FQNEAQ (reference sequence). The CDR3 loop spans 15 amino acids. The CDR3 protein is CASSQAGTEAYEQYF. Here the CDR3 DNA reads TGTGCCAGCAGCCAAGCCGGGACAGAAGCCTACGAGCAGTACTTC.

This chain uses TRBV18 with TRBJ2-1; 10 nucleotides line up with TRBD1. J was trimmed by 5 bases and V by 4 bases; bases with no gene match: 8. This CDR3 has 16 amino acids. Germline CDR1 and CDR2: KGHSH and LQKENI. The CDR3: CASSRPGQGDHNEQFF. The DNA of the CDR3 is TGTGCCAGCTCACGGCCCGGACAGGGGGATCACAATGAGCAGTTCTTC.

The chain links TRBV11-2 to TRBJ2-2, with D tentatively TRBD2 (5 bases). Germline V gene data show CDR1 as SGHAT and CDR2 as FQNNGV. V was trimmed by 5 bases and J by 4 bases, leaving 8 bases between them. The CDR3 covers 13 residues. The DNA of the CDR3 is TGTGCCAGCAGCCAGGACTTCACCGGGGAGCTGTTTTTT. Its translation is CASSQDFTGELFF.

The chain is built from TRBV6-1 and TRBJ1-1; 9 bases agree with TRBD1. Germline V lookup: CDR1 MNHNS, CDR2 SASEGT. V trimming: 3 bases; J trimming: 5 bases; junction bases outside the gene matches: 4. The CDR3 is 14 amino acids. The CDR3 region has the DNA TGTGCCAGCAGTGATTGGACAGGGGTGACTGAAGCTTTCTTT. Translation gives CASSDWTGVTEAFF.